The 24 T cell receptor beta chains in this list originate from one sample, sequenced in a study of OX40 agonist ivuxolimab in advanced cancers. Assay: immunoSEQ multiplex PCR; the TCRdb copy retains only in-frame clones and omits some. The data show around 95,000 clones, roughly 91% seen once. Material: CD4+ or CD8+ T cells sorted from blood, obtained in a trial of the OX40 agonist ivuxolimab. Every receptor here comes from an adult with an advanced solid tumor such as melanoma, head and neck, liver or kidney cancer.

This clone has a single count. The CDR3 spells CASSSGPGLGEQYF. CDR3 nucleotide sequence: TGTGCCAGCAGCTCCGGGCCTGGCCTGGGGGAGCAGTACTTC. The rearrangement joins TRBV5-5 to TRBJ2-7; no firm D call. Germline lookup yields CDR1 SGHKS and CDR2 YYEKEE (reference sequence). Trimming shortened V by 3 bases and J by 7 bases, and 17 bases separated the two germline ends. The CDR3 sequence is 14 residues long.

The J gene is TRBJ1-3, the V gene TRBV5-1; D is undetermined. V was pared by 0 bases and J by 1 base, with 5 bases between. CDR1 is SGHRS, CDR2 YFSETQ, per germline. The CDR3 length is 14 residues. CDR3 in amino acids: CASSLDGSGNTIYF. Written as DNA, the CDR3 is TGCGCCAGCAGCTTGGACGGGTCTGGAAACACCATATATTTT.

This chain connects TRBV21-1 to TRBJ2-1; TRBD2, the D gene given by the table, was not confirmed from the DNA. TRBV21-1 is a listed pseudogene. The CDR3 extends over 17 amino acids. The CDR3 sequence is CASSTRGPASSYNEQFF. The CDR3 nucleotides are TGTGCCAGCAGCACCAGAGGTCCAGCGAGCTCCTACAATGAGCAGTTCTTC.

This sequence joins TRBV5-1 and TRBJ2-2; D ambiguous. Germline V gene sequence: CDR1 SGHRS, CDR2 YFSETQ. The CDR3 is 14 amino acids. V lost 7 bases to trimming and J lost 0 bases, with 10 bases between them. CDR3 sequence reads: CASRAATNTGELFF. CDR3 in DNA: TGCGCCAGCCGTGCCGCTACGAACACCGGGGAGCTGTTTTTT.

The gene calls are TRBV19 and TRBJ1-1; D gene uncertain. The V end lost 3 bases, the J end lost 2 bases, and 7 bases lay between the germline ends. Germline CDR1 is LNHDA and CDR2 is SQIVND (reference sequence). There are 13 residues in the CDR3. Here the CDR3 reads CASSILLNTEAFF. In nucleotides, the CDR3 is TGTGCCAGTAGTATTCTTCTAAACACTGAAGCTTTCTTT.

V gene TRBV30 combines with J gene TRBJ1-1, with a possible D match to TRBD1 (6 bases). Germline V gene lookup returns CDR1 GTSNPN and CDR2 SVGIG (reference sequence). This CDR3 region has 14 residues. V dropped 2 bases and J dropped 4 bases, with 14 bases sitting between them. CDR3 DNA: TGTGCCTGGAGTCCACAGGGCTGGGGCACTGAAGCTTTCTTT. Protein: CAWSPQGWGTEAFF.

This clone has just one count. This chain joins TRBV6-5 and TRBJ1-5; TRBD1 is a possible D gene (6 bases). V was trimmed by 3 bases and J by 6 bases, leaving 12 bases between them. CDR1 is MNHEY, CDR2 SVGAGI, per germline. The CDR3 extends over 14 amino acids. The CDR3 DNA reads TGTGCCAGCAGTTATGCGGGGGGCGGTCAGCCCCAGCATTTT. Its protein product is CASSYAGGGQPQHF.

The genes are TRBV7-9 and TRBJ2-3; 10 bases map to TRBD1. Germline loops: CDR1 SEHNR, CDR2 FQNEAQ (reference sequence). With V trimmed by 7 bases and J by 3 bases, 7 bases remained unmatched. The CDR3 consists of 15 residues. The CDR3 is CASTKTGGATDTQYF. For the CDR3, the DNA is TGTGCCAGCACAAAGACAGGGGGCGCGACAGATACGCAGTATTTT.

The V gene is TRBV25-1, the J gene TRBJ1-1; 7 bases are a match to TRBD1. Germline lookup yields CDR1 MGHDK and CDR2 SYGVNS. The CDR3 is 10 residues long. V shed 8 bases and J 8 bases; nucleotides not matched to a gene: 2. The CDR3 sequence: CASSGQEAFF. CDR3 DNA: TGTGCCAGCTCGGGACAGGAAGCTTTCTTT.

The genes are TRBV18 and TRBJ2-6; tentatively, D is TRBD2 (7 bases). CDR3 size: 18 residues. V lost 0 bases and J 4 bases, leaving 16 bases between the germline ends. Germline V gene lookup returns CDR1 KGHSH and CDR2 LQKENI. The CDR3 DNA follows: TGTGCCAGCTCACCACCGGCGGGGGCAGCCGCGGGGGCCAACGTCCTGACTTTC. Translated, it gives CASSPPAGAAAGANVLTF.

The chain carries TRBV7-9 and TRBJ2-5; D perhaps matches TRBD2 (5 bases). Germline V gives CDR1 SEHNR, CDR2 FQNEAQ (reference sequence). The CDR3 is made up of 14 amino acids. Trimming removed 2 bases at V and 3 bases at J, with 10 bases between. CDR3 sequence reads: CASSLRTLKETQYF. The CDR3 nucleotides are TGTGCCAGCAGCTTACGGACTCTAAAAGAGACCCAGTACTTC.

This clone was detected once. The chain recombines TRBV7-8 with TRBJ2-3, with 7 bases identical to TRBD1. Germline trimming cut 1 base from V and 2 bases from J; bases unmatched to any gene: 6. CDR3 length: 16 residues. Germline CDR1 is SGHVS and CDR2 is FQNEAQ. The CDR3 spells CASSLGPGQITDTQYF. In DNA, the CDR3 is TGTGCCAGCAGCTTAGGGCCGGGACAGATCACAGATACGCAGTATTTT.

This clone was observed a handful of times. The chain is built from TRBV6-5 and TRBJ2-1; the D gene is possibly TRBD2 (5 bases). Germline values: CDR1 MNHEY, CDR2 SVGAGI. V was clipped by 6 bases and J by 10 bases, with 13 bases between them. The CDR3 length is 12 residues. The CDR3 DNA reads TGTGCCAGCAGCAGAGCGAGCGGCGAGCAGTTCTTC. Translated, it gives CASSRASGEQFF.

The rearrangement uses TRBV7-2 and TRBJ1-1; perhaps TRBD1 as D (6 bases). Germline CDR1 SGHTA, CDR2 FQGNSA. The length of the CDR3 is 16 residues. Trimming stripped 4 bases from V and 4 bases from J, with 19 bases between. CDR3 DNA: TGTGCCAGCAGCTCCCACAACAGGGATGTTGCCACTGAAGCTTTCTTT. As protein: CASSSHNRDVATEAFF.

The genes are TRBV19 and TRBJ1-5; D might be TRBD1 (6 bases). Germline CDR1 LNHDA, CDR2 SQIVND (reference sequence). The CDR3 sequence is 13 residues long. The ends were cut back, 6 bases at V and 3 bases at J, with 9 bases in the middle. CDR3 sequence: CASRGQINQPQHF. CDR3 nucleotide sequence: TGTGCCAGTAGAGGACAGATCAATCAGCCCCAGCATTTT.

This clone was counted only a few times. The chain has TRBV27 and TRBJ1-1; no clear D gene. The germline V and J ends were trimmed by 5 bases and 3 bases, with 13 bases remaining between them. The CDR3 sequence is 14 residues long. The germline gives CDR1 MNHEY, CDR2 SMNVEV (reference sequence). CDR3 in DNA: TGTGCCAGCAGTCCCTGGACTGGGGACACTGAAGCTTTCTTT. Protein sequence: CASSPWTGDTEAFF.

The J gene is TRBJ2-1, the V gene TRBV5-1; 10 bases are shared with TRBD2. J lost 2 bases, V lost 6 bases, and 17 bases had no gene match. The CDR3 sequence is 19 residues long. Per germline, CDR1 SGHRS and CDR2 YFSETQ. CDR3 nucleotide sequence: TGCGCCAGCAACCTTGGGAGACTAGCGGGCCGGGCTACCTACAATGAGCAGTTCTTC. Translated: CASNLGRLAGRATYNEQFF.

This chain joins TRBV27 and TRBJ2-7; D is possibly TRBD1 or TRBD2 (5 bases each). V was pared by 10 bases and J by 4 bases, with 26 bases between. This CDR3 is 16 amino acids long. Germline V gene sequence: CDR1 MNHEY, CDR2 SMNVEV (reference sequence). CDR3 coding DNA: TGTGCCAACAAAAAGAGTGGGGGAATCACTGTGTACGAGCAGTACTTC. Amino acid sequence: CANKKSGGITVYEQYF.

This chain connects TRBV5-4 to TRBJ2-6; D gene ambiguous. Germline V gene data show CDR1 as SGHNT and CDR2 as YYREEE (reference sequence). Trimming shortened V by 2 bases and J by 0 bases, and 12 bases separated the two germline ends. This CDR3 region has 17 residues. DNA for the CDR3: TGTGCCAGCAGCTTTGGCAGCGATAACTCTGGGGCCAACGTCCTGACTTTC. This translates into CASSFGSDNSGANVLTF. Supplemented by reference TRBV5-4 and TRBJ2-6, the full variable domain reads ETGVTQSPTHLIKTRGQQVTLRCSSQSGHNTVSWYQQALGQGPQFIFQYYREEENGRGNFPPRFSGLQFPNYSSELNVNALELDDSALYLCASSFGSDNSGANVLTFGAGSRLTVL.

The chain combines TRBV19 with TRBJ2-7, with 11 positions matching TRBD2. The J segment lost 3 bases and the V segment lost 5 bases, leaving 12 bases of the junction unmatched. The CDR3 runs 17 residues. Germline CDR1 and CDR2: LNHDA and SQIVND (reference sequence). The CDR3 loop reads CASSGGPTSGTYYEQYF. The DNA for the CDR3 is TGTGCCAGTAGTGGGGGGCCGACTAGCGGGACCTACTACGAGCAGTACTTC. The entire variable domain, with the rest obtained from reference TRBV19 and TRBJ2-7, is as follows: DGGITQSPKYLFRKEGQNVTLSCEQNLNHDAMYWYRQDPGQGLRLIYYSQIVNDFQKGDIAEGYSVSREKKESFPLTVTSAQKNPTAFYLCASSGGPTSGTYYEQYFGPGTRLTVT.

This chain joins TRBV5-1 and TRBJ1-1; D is unresolved. V gave up 0 bases and J gave up 7 bases, with 28 bases separating them. The length of the CDR3 is 19 residues. Germline CDR1 SGHRS, CDR2 YFSETQ. In DNA form, the CDR3 reads TGCGCCAGCAGCTTGGCCCCAGTGGGTTCTGGTCCGAGGGAAGGTGAAGCTTTCTTT. It translates to CASSLAPVGSGPREGEAFF. Based on the CDR3 plus reference TRBV5-1 and TRBJ1-1, the full variable domain is KAGVTQTPRYLIKTRGQQVTLSCSPISGHRSVSWYQQTPGQGLQFLFEYFSETQRNKGNFPGRFSGRQFSNSRSEMNVSTLELGDSALYLCASSLAPVGSGPREGEAFFGQGTRLTVV.

The V and J genes are TRBV10-3 and TRBJ2-2, with TRBD1 matching 8 bases. Germline CDR1 reads ENHRY; CDR2 reads SYGVKD. This CDR3 has 15 residues. The V and J ends lost 6 bases and 6 bases, in that order; junction bases with no gene match: 9. The CDR3: CAISQDRAGAGELFF. In DNA, the CDR3 is TGTGCCATCAGCCAGGACAGGGCCGGGGCCGGGGAGCTGTTTTTT.

The chain has TRBV7-2 and TRBJ2-1; weak D call: TRBD2 (6 bases). This CDR3 spans 13 amino acids. The germline V and J ends were trimmed by 3 bases and 6 bases, with 9 bases remaining between them. Germline lookup yields CDR1 SGHTA and CDR2 FQGNSA. The CDR3 DNA follows: TGTGCCAGCAGCTTGGGACTGACCAATGAGCAGTTCTTC. The encoded protein is CASSLGLTNEQFF.

This chain joins TRBV9 and TRBJ2-2; D possibly corresponds to TRBD1 (6 bases). The germline gives CDR1 SGDLS, CDR2 YYNGEE. This CDR3 region has 13 residues. V was trimmed by 3 bases and J by 7 bases, leaving 10 bases between them. The CDR3, as DNA: TGTGCCAGCAGCGACAGGGTCAGCGGGGAGCTGTTTTTT. This encodes CASSDRVSGELFF.